This TCR beta chain was sequenced for a study of blood T cell repertoires in COVID-19. For the study at large: PBMCs, B-cell-depleted T cells, or T cells were the source of the cDNA or gDNA that made up the material.

As originally analysed: For nucleated cells, counts were estimated from reference gene primer amplification. Libraries were prepared by immunoSEQ multiplex PCR; TCRdb keeps only in-frame clonotypes and omits some of them. The D gene and trimming were derived from the DNA, and the V and J assignments and clone size from that table. Here the sample spans roughly 240,000 clones, 65% to 90% being singletons. The CDR3 spans 15 residues. Trimming at V came to 3 bases and at J to 1 base, leaving 2 bases not matched to a gene. Germline values: CDR1 GTSNPN, CDR2 SVGIG (reference sequence). Participants were aged roughly 18 to 90 years from roughly 26 US areas. Participants' reported clinical history set cohort assignment.

Sequences were obtained from PBMCs or T cells enriched from blood (not recorded which). The source of this sequence is a woman between 45 and 65 years old with acute COVID-19. This chain joins TRBV30 and TRBJ1-5; 11 bases align to TRBD1. CDR3: CAWRGTGGSNQPQHF. The CDR3 DNA follows: TGTGCCTGGAGGGGGACAGGGGGAAGCAATCAGCCCCAGCATTTT.